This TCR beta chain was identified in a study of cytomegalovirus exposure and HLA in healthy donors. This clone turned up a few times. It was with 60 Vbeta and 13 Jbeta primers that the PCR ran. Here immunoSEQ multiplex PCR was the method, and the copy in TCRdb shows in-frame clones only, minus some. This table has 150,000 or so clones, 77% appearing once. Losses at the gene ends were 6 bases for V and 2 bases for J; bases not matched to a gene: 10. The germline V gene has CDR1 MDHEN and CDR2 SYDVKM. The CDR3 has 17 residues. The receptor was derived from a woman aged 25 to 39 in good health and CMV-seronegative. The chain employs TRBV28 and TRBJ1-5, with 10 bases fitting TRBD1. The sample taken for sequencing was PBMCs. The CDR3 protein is CASRVWRGTGGNQPQHF. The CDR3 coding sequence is TGTGCCAGCAGAGTATGGCGGGGGACAGGGGGCAATCAGCCCCAGCATTTT.